The TCR beta chain described here comes from a study of blood T cell repertoires in COVID-19 (TCRdb year 2020). About the full investigation: The collaborator samples originated in the United States, Italy and Spain and spanned the acute and convalescent phases of COVID-19. The repertoires were released in a freely available public database intended as a resource for research on the immune response to SARS-CoV-2. Subjects who had been exposed to COVID-19, were actively infected with it, or had recovered from it provided the deeply sampled blood TCRbeta repertoires that made up the dataset. Sample metadata almost always included a de-identified subject ID, COVID-19 status, age in years and sex. HLA class I and class II types, where available, came from metadata supplied by the sample provider rather than from assay-based typing. The samples were drawn from the first 160 participants of the ongoing ImmuneRACE study and from 1,254 subjects provided by 6 global collaborators. The material from the prospective study consisted of cDNA or gDNA derived from T cells, B-cell-depleted T cells, or PBMCs.

There are 13 amino acids in the CDR3, from cysteine to phenylalanine inclusive. CDR3 DNA only is kept here, 39 bases in frame from base 1. CDR1 and CDR2 are drawn from the germline V gene (reference sequence): GTSNPN, SVGIG. V gives up 2 bases and J gives up 4 bases, and the segment between their germline ends measures 10 bases. General findings and caveats noted by the study authors: Clinical and demographic metadata were provided uncurated, with the amount varying by source and participant.

TCRbeta CDR3 regions were amplified from genomic DNA using the immunoSEQ Assay, a bias-controlled multiplex PCR. Processing in the source paper ran as follows. Within the assay, amplification of reference gene primers was used to estimate how many nucleated cells each sample contained. Sequence reads were collapsed and filtered to measure the absolute abundance of every unique TCRbeta CDR3 rearrangement. For each sample, productive Simpson clonality was calculated as the square root of Simpson's diversity index over productive rearrangements. What TCRdb holds here is the immuneACCESS table cut down to in-frame rearrangements. Part of the clones is not present; checked against another copy, under half of the missing clones reflect an unresolved V gene, and the others are unexplained. V, J and clone size are taken as reported in that table, and D and trimming were inferred from the DNA itself. The sample table contains about 330,000 clones; only one count was recorded for about 82% of them. The top ten clones comprise about 1.7% of the sample.

The collaborating institutions used their own protocols to collect whole blood in K2EDTA tubes. For TCRbeta analysis, collaborator samples were shipped as frozen whole blood, as isolated PBMCs, or as DNA extracted from either sample type. Note on this clone: Its antigen is currently not known. Within one base of it there is no much larger clone, and no base qualities were kept.

The receptor's source is a woman aged 45-65 years with acute or convalescent COVID-19. The sequence links TRBV30 to TRBJ2-3; tentative D gene TRBD2, with 7 bases matching. Sequencing was done on a sample of peripheral blood. The CDR3 region has the sequence CAWSWGGPDTQYF. The sequenced DNA is TGTGCCTGGAGTTGGGGGGGCCCAGATACGCAGTATTTT.